These T cell receptor beta chains were read from a single sample in a study of T cells in localized non-small cell lung cancer. Sequencing was performed with immunoSEQ multiplex PCR; in TCRdb, only in-frame clones are kept and a portion is missing. The sample consists of about 52,000 clones, around 90% of them appearing once. This specimen was PBMCs, taken before any cancer treatment. The origin of the receptors is a female donor with stage II lung adenocarcinoma. The CDR3 runs from the conserved cysteine through the conserved F or W. The D gene is left open where the match is weak.

cdr3_aa | j_call | cdr3_length | v_call | d_call
CAIRAVLGGYTF | TRBJ1-2 | 12 | TRBV10-3 | -
CASSSDRSRGEAFF | TRBJ1-1 | 14 | TRBV18 | -
CASSPGRDIGSYEQYF | TRBJ2-7 | 16 | TRBV18 | -
CASSSGQATMNTEAFF | TRBJ1-1 | 16 | TRBV18 | TRBD1
CASRQGGPDGYTF | TRBJ1-2 | 13 | TRBV2 | -
CASSLTSGSRTDTQYF | TRBJ2-3 | 16 | TRBV4-1 | TRBD2
CASSPTGGDEKLFF | TRBJ1-4 | 14 | TRBV4-2 | TRBD1
CASRPPGQGNYGYTF | TRBJ1-2 | 15 | TRBV28 | TRBD1
CATTRGEGGYYGYTF | TRBJ1-2 | 15 | TRBV15 | -
CASSGLGGGPTDTQYF | TRBJ2-3 | 16 | TRBV5-1 | TRBD2
CASSLVGENTEAFF | TRBJ1-1 | 14 | TRBV5-1 | -
CASSLRDFSYNEQFF | TRBJ2-1 | 15 | TRBV5-1 | -
CATSREVAGANVLTF | TRBJ2-6 | 15 | TRBV15 | -
CASSSRTVYGTDTQYF | TRBJ2-3 | 16 | TRBV5-1 | -
CASGLETGINYGYTF | TRBJ1-2 | 15 | TRBV12-5 | TRBD1
CASRLDRGRDEQYF | TRBJ2-7 | 14 | TRBV19 | TRBD1
CASSRGWGADQPQHF | TRBJ1-5 | 15 | TRBV18 | -
CASGIGMNTEAFF | TRBJ1-1 | 13 | TRBV28 | -
CASSLGHELNTEAFF | TRBJ1-1 | 15 | TRBV5-1 | -
CASSESGWGAIKIEAFF | TRBJ1-1 | 17 | TRBV6-1 | -
CASSLQGRETQYF | TRBJ2-5 | 13 | TRBV5-1 | -
CASSLFIGGNGYTF | TRBJ1-2 | 14 | TRBV7-3 | -
CASSPVNTEAFF | TRBJ1-1 | 12 | TRBV19 | -
CASSLTNQPQHF | TRBJ1-5 | 12 | TRBV7-2 | -
CASSGTGGTPYGYTF | TRBJ1-2 | 15 | TRBV9 | TRBD1
CASSPLGRTNTEAFF | TRBJ1-1 | 15 | TRBV7-9 | -
CASSPTGENTEAFF | TRBJ1-1 | 14 | TRBV18 | TRBD1
CASSPLTGGDYSGNTIYF | TRBJ1-3 | 18 | TRBV2 | TRBD1
CASSRVRGSYEQYF | TRBJ2-7 | 14 | TRBV6-5 | -
CASSAGRTGNEQYF | TRBJ2-7 | 14 | TRBV11-3 | -
CASSVFSGRGASNEQFF | TRBJ2-1 | 17 | TRBV27 | TRBD2
CASSYSQGQDGYTF | TRBJ1-2 | 14 | TRBV6-5 | -
CAAGSNTEAFF | TRBJ1-1 | 11 | TRBV27 | -
CASRAPGPSNQPQHF | TRBJ1-5 | 15 | TRBV6-5 | -
CASSRGSGEEQFF | TRBJ2-1 | 13 | TRBV4-2 | -
CASSPRTGDHEQYF | TRBJ2-7 | 14 | TRBV11-3 | TRBD1